In this sample, the clone carrying this TCR beta chain turned up once. Assay used: immunoSEQ multiplex PCR; TCRdb lists only in-frame clones, some missing. Altogether around 100,000 clones are present, roughly 89% being singletons, with the ten largest covering over 15%. These data originate in a study of blood T cell repertoires in COVID-19. V gave up 3 bases and J gave up 11 bases, with 11 bases separating them. CDR3 length: 12 residues. This chain joins TRBV12-3 or TRBV12-4 and TRBJ2-1; TRBD2 might be the D (6 bases). Input material: peripheral blood. This receptor was taken from a human donor in a cohort sampled during active COVID-19. The CDR3 reads CASSFGAGKQFF. For the CDR3, the DNA is TGTGCCAGCAGTTTCGGGGCGGGAAAGCAGTTCTTC.